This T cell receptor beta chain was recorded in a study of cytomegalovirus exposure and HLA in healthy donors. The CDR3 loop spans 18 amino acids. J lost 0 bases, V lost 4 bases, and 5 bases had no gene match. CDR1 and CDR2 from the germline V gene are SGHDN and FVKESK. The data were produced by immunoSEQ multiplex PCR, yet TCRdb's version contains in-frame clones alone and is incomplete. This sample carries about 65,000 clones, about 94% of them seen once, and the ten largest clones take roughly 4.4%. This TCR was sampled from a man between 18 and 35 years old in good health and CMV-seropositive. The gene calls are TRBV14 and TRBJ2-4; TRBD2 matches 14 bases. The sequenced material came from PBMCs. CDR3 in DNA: TGTGCCAGCAGCCTAGGGACTAGCGGGGGACTAGCCAAAAACATTCAGTACTTC. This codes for CASSLGTSGGLAKNIQYF.